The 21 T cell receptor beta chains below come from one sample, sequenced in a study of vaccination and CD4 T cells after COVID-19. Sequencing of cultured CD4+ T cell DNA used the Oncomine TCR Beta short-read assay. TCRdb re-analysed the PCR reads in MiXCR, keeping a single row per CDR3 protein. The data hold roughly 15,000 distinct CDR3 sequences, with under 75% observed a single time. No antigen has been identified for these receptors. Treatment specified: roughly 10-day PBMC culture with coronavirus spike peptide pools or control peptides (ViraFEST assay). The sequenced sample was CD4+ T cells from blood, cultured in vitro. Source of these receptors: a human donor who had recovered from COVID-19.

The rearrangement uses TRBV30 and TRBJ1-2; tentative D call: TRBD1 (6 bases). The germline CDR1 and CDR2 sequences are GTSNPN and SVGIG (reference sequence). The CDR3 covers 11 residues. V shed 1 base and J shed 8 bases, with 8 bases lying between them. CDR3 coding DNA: TGTGCCTGGAGTGGGGGGGCAGGCTACACCTTC. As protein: CAWSGGAGYTF.

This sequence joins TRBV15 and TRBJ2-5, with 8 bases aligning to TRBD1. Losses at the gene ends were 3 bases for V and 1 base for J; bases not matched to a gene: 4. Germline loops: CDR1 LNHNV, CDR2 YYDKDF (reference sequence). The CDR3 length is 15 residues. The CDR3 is CATSSKTGAQETQYF. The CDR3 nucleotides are TGTGCCACCAGCAGCAAGACAGGGGCCCAAGAGACCCAGTACTTC.

The DNA of the CDR3 is TGTGCCAGCAGCCAATACGGAACCTATGGCTACACCTTC. This translates into CASSQYGTYGYTF. The chain links TRBV3-1 to TRBJ1-2; D is uncertain. This CDR3 has 13 residues. Looked up from germline, CDR1 is LGHDT and CDR2 is YNNKEL (reference sequence). Trimming left V 2 bases short and J 4 bases short, with 8 bases between.

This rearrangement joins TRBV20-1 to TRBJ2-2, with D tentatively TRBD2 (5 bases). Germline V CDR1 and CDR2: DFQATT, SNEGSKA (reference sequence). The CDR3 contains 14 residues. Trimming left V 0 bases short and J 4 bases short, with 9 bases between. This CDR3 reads CSARDPRGTGELFF. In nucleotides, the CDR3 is TGCAGTGCTAGAGATCCTCGGGGCACCGGGGAGCTGTTTTTT.

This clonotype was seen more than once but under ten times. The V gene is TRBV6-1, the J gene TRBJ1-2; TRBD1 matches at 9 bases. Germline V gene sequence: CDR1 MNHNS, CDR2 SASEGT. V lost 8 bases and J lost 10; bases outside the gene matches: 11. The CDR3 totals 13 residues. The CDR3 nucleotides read TGTGCCAGCGGGCCACAGGGGGCGAAAGACTACACCTTC. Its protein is CASGPQGAKDYTF.

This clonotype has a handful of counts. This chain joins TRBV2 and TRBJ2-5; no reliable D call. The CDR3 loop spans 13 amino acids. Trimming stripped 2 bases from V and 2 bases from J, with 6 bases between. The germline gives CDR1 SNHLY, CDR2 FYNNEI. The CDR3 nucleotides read TGTGCCAGCAGTGAAAGTCAGCAAGAGACCCAGTACTTC. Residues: CASSESQQETQYF.

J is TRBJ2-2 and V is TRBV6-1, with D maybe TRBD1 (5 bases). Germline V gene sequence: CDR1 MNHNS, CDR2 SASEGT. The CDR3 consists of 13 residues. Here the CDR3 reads CGTGTANTGELFF. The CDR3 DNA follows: TGTGGAACAGGAACGGCGAACACCGGGGAGCTGTTTTTT.

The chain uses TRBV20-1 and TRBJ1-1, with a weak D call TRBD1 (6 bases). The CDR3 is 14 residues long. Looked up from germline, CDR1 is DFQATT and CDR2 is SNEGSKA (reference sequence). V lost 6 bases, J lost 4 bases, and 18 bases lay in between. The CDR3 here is CSAGRGHETTEAFF. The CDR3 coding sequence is TGCAGTGCGGGAAGGGGACATGAGACCACTGAAGCTTTCTTT.

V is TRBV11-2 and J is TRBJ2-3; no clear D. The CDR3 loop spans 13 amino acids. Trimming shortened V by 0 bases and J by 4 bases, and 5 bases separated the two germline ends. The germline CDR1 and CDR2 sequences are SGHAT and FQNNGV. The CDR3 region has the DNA TGTGCCAGCAGCTTAGAACGGGCAGATACGCAGTATTTT. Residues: CASSLERADTQYF.

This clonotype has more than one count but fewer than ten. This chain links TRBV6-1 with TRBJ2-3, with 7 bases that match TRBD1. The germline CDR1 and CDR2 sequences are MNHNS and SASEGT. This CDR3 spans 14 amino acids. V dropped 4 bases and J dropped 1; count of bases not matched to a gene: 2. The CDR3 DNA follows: TGTGCCAGCAGTGCCGGGACAGGCACAGATACGCAGTATTTT. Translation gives CASSAGTGTDTQYF.

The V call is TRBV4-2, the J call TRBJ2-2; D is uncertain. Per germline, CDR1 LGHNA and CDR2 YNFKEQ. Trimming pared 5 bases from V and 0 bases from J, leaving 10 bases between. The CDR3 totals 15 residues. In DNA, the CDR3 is TGTGCCAGCAGCTCTGTGGGATCGAACACCGGGGAGCTGTTTTTT. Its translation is CASSSVGSNTGELFF.

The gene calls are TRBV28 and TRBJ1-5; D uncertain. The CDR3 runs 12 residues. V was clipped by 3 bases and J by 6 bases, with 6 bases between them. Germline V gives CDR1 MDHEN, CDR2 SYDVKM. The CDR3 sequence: CASSLFGQPQHF. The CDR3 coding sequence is TGTGCCAGCAGTTTGTTCGGTCAGCCCCAGCATTTT.

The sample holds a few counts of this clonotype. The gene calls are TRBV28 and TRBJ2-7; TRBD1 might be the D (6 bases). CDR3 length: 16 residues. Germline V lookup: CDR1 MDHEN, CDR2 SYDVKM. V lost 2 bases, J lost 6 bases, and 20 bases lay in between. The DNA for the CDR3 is TGTGCCAGCAGTTTAGATGGCGCCAGGGGAAGGGTCGAGCAGTACTTC. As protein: CASSLDGARGRVEQYF.

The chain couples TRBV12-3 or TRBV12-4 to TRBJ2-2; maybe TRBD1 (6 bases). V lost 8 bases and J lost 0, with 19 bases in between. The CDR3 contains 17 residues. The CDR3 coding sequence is TGTGCCAGCCTACCGGTCAGGGGAGTGCCGAACACCGGGGAGCTGTTTTTT. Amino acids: CASLPVRGVPNTGELFF.

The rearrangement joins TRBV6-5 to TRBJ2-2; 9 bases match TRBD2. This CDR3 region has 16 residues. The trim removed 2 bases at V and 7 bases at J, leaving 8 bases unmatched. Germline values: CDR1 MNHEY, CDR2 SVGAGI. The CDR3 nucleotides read TGTGCCAGCAGTTACAGTTCTAGCGGGATTGGCGGGGAGCTGTTTTTT. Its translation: CASSYSSSGIGGELFF.

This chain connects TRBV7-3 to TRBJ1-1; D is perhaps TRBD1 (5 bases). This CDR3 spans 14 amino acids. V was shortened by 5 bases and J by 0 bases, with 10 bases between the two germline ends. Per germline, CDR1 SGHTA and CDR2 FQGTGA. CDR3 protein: CASSPQGVNTEAFF. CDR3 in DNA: TGTGCCAGCAGCCCCCAGGGAGTGAACACTGAAGCTTTCTTT. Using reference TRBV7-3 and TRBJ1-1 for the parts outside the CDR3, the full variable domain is GAGVSQTPSNKVTEKGKYVELRCDPISGHTALYWYRQSLGQGPEFLIYFQGTGAADDSGLPNDRFFAVRPEGSVSTLKIQRTERGDSAVYLCASSPQGVNTEAFFGQGTRLTVV.

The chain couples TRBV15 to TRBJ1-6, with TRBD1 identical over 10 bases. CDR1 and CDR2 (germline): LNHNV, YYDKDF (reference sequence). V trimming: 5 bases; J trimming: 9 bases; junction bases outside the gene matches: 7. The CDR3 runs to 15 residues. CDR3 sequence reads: CATSDRDRGVSPLHF. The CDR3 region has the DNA TGTGCCACCAGCGACCGGGACAGGGGCGTTTCACCCCTCCACTTT.

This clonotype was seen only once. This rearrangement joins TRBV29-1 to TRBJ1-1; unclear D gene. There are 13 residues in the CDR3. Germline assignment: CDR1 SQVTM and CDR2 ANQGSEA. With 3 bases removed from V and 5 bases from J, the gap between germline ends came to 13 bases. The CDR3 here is CSVDRALGTEAFF. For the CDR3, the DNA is TGCAGCGTTGATCGGGCGTTGGGTACTGAAGCTTTCTTT.

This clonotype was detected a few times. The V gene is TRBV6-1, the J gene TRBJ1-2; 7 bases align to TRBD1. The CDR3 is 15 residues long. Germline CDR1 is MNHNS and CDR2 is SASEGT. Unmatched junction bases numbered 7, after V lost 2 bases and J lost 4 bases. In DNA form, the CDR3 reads TGTGCCAGCAGTGAATTGGGACAGCGGACCTATGGCTACACCTTC. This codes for CASSELGQRTYGYTF.

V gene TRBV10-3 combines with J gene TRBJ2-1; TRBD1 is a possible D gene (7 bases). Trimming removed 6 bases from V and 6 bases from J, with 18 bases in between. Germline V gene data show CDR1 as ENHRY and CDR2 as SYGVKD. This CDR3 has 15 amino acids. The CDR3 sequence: CAIREEGASINEQFF. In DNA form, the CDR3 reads TGTGCCATCAGGGAGGAGGGGGCCTCCATCAATGAGCAGTTCTTC.

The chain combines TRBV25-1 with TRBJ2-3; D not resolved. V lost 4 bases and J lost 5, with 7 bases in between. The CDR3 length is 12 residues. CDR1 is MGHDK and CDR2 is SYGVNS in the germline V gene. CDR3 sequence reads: CASSAIGDTQYF. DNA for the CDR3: TGTGCCAGCAGTGCCATAGGAGATACGCAGTATTTT.